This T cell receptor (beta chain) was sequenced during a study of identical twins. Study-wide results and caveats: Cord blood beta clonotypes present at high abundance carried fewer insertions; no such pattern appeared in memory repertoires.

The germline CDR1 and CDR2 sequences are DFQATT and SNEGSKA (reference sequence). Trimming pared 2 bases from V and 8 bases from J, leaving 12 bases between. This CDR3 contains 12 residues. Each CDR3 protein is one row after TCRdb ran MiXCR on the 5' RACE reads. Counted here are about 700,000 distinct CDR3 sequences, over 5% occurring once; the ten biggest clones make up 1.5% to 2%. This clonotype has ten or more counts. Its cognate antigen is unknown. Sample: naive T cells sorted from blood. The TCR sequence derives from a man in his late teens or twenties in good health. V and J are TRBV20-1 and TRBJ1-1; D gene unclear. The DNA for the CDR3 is TGCAGTGCTAGAAGACCCGGGCGGGAAGCTTTCTTT. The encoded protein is CSARRPGREAFF.